What follows are 17 T cell receptor beta chains derived from one specimen sequenced in a study of regulatory T cells in long-lasting Graves disease (dated by TCRdb to about 2021). Libraries were prepared through multiplex PCR. The instrument was an Illumina HiSeq 4000. CDR3 regions were amplified by Arm-PCR with iRepertoire HTBI primers to construct TCR beta libraries. TCRdb reworked the public reads: Q25 trimming with fastp, MiXCR clone assembly, productive beta chains retained. One record per CDR3 amino acid sequence lists the most common genes and DNA. Present in this sample are 540,000 or so distinct CDR3 sequences, roughly 13% of which were seen just once. The ten largest clonotypes hold 10% of the sample. In light of the paper, this sample's time point label describes: newly diagnosed GD, antithyroid drugs for less than 3 months. For both TCR sequencing and RNA sequencing, RNA was extracted from PBMCs using TRIzol.

These data also featured in a second study, about T cells in Graves' hyperthyroidism and ophthalmopathy.

The sample was peripheral blood mononuclear cells (PBMCs), taken at new diagnosis, from a patient treated with antithyroid drugs. The source of these receptors is a young man with Graves disease. Donor details come from another sample of the same person, matched by shared clones.

At least ten counts were recorded for this clonotype. The CDR3 sequence: CASSTWGRLAGDQETQYF. DNA of the CDR3: TGTGCCAGCAGCACCTGGGGAAGACTAGCGGGAGACCAAGAGACCCAGTACTTC. V gene TRBV12-3 or TRBV12-4 combines with J gene TRBJ2-5; 12 positions match TRBD2. The CDR3 consists of 18 residues. The V and J ends lost 6 bases and 0 bases, in that order; junction bases with no gene match: 11.

The V call is TRBV11-3, the J call TRBJ2-2, with 10 nucleotides matching TRBD2. Germline assignment: CDR1 SGHNT and CDR2 YENEEA. J was trimmed by 9 bases and V by 1 base; bases with no gene match: 8. The CDR3 loop spans 16 amino acids. This CDR3 reads CASSLVMSGRARELFF. The CDR3 coding sequence is TGTGCCAGCAGCTTAGTAATGAGCGGGAGGGCCCGGGAGCTGTTTTTT.

The sample holds many counts of this clonotype. V and J are TRBV6-2 or TRBV6-3 and TRBJ2-3; no reliable D call. This CDR3 has 13 amino acids. Germline V gives CDR1 MNHEY, CDR2 SVGEGT. V was pared by 2 bases and J by 4 bases, with 7 bases between. CDR3 residues: CASSYPPADTQYF. For the CDR3, the DNA is TGTGCCAGCAGTTACCCTCCGGCAGATACGCAGTATTTT.

This clonotype was counted many times. This chain links TRBV27 with TRBJ2-6; D is undetermined. The CDR3 is made up of 17 amino acids. Germline V gene data show CDR1 as MNHEY and CDR2 as SMNVEV (reference sequence). Deletions cut 0 bases from V and 0 bases from J, with 9 bases between. The CDR3, as DNA: TGTGCCAGCAGTTTATCGCAGACCCGCTCTGGGGCCAACGTCCTGACTTTC. Protein product: CASSLSQTRSGANVLTF.

This clonotype was counted ten times or more. This chain joins TRBV29-1 and TRBJ2-1; tentatively, D is TRBD1 (6 bases). CDR3 length: 13 residues. V was shortened by 7 bases and J by 5 bases, with 15 bases between the two germline ends. Per germline, CDR1 SQVTM and CDR2 ANQGSEA. Here the CDR3 reads CSAIRDNDNEQFF. CDR3 nucleotides: TGCAGCGCGATCCGGGACAACGACAATGAGCAGTTCTTC.

This clonotype was recorded at least ten times. The V gene is TRBV7-2, the J gene TRBJ2-3; 12 nucleotides match TRBD2. Germline-derived CDR1 and CDR2 are SGHTA and FQGNSA. V was pared by 5 bases and J by 4 bases, with 10 bases of the junction left unmatched. The CDR3 length is 17 residues. The CDR3 is CASSPQASGRAADTQYF. The CDR3 coding sequence is TGTGCCAGCAGCCCCCAGGCTAGCGGGAGGGCCGCAGATACGCAGTATTTT.

V is TRBV30 and J is TRBJ2-7; possible D gene TRBD1, 6 bases. V was pared by 3 bases and J by 4 bases, with 16 bases between. Germline lookup yields CDR1 GTSNPN and CDR2 SVGIG (reference sequence). This CDR3 spans 14 amino acids. The CDR3, as DNA: TGTGCCTGGAGACGGGGACAACCTTCATACGAGCAGTACTTC. Protein sequence: CAWRRGQPSYEQYF.

Only a few counts were recorded for this clonotype. V usage is TRBV5-1 and J usage is TRBJ2-4, with 7 bases fitting TRBD1. CDR3 length: 16 amino acids. Trimming cost V 3 bases and J 0 bases; bases outside gene matches: 6. CDR1 SGHRS and CDR2 YFSETQ come from the germline V gene. Here the CDR3 reads CASSSQGNLAKNIQYF. CDR3 nucleotides: TGCGCCAGCAGCTCACAGGGGAACCTAGCCAAAAACATTCAGTACTTC. Filled out from reference TRBV5-1 and TRBJ2-4, the complete variable domain reads KAGVTQTPRYLIKTRGQQVTLSCSPISGHRSVSWYQQTPGQGLQFLFEYFSETQRNKGNFPGRFSGRQFSNSRSEMNVSTLELGDSALYLCASSSQGNLAKNIQYFGAGTRLSVL.

This clonotype has at least ten counts. The rearrangement joins TRBV7-2 to TRBJ1-5; D may be TRBD1 (6 bases). The germline CDR1 and CDR2 sequences are SGHTA and FQGNSA. The CDR3 has 12 residues. The V and J ends lost 7 bases and 5 bases respectively, with 9 bases between them. The CDR3 DNA reads as TGTGCCAGCACCACAGGGTATCAGCCCCAGCATTTT. It translates to CASTTGYQPQHF. Together with reference TRBV7-2 and TRBJ1-5, the CDR3 gives the full variable domain: GAGVSQSPSNKVTEKGKDVELRCDPISGHTALYWYRQSLGQGLEFLIYFQGNSAPDKSGLPSDRFSAERTGGSVSTLTIQRTQQEDSAVYLCASTTGYQPQHFGDGTRLSIL.

This rearrangement joins TRBV10-3 to TRBJ1-3, with D uncertain. Germline V gene sequence: CDR1 ENHRY, CDR2 SYGVKD. The CDR3 covers 11 residues. The germline V and J ends were trimmed by 6 bases and 4 bases, with 4 bases remaining between them. CDR3 sequence reads: CAISPGNTIYF. In nucleotides, the CDR3 is TGTGCCATCAGCCCGGGAAACACCATATATTTT.

With regard to this clonotype: A much larger clone differs from this one at a single base, so this may be a read error. V and J are TRBV7-9 and TRBJ2-3; D not resolved. Germline V gene data show CDR1 as SEHNR and CDR2 as FQNEAQ (reference sequence). This CDR3 comprises 11 residues. CDR3 sequence (DNA): TGTGCCAGCAGCTTGATAGATACGCAGTGTTTT. It specifies CASSLIDTQCF.

A single count supports this clonotype. One base away lies a much larger clone, so this may be a sequencing read error. The chain couples TRBV20-1 to TRBJ2-1, with 7 positions matching TRBD2. The germline V gene has CDR1 DFQATT and CDR2 SNEGSKA (reference sequence). This CDR3 has 14 residues. The CDR3 here is CSARASGGYYEQFF. CDR3 nucleotide sequence: TGCAGTGCTAGAGCTAGCGGAGGCTACTATGAGCAGTTCTTC.

This clonotype was detected a few times. V gene TRBV20-1 combines with J gene TRBJ1-4; D gene ambiguous. Trimming shortened V by 0 bases and J by 3 bases, and 14 bases separated the two germline ends. Germline CDR1 DFQATT, CDR2 SNEGSKA (reference sequence). This CDR3 is built from 16 residues. This CDR3 is CSARDMWRAANEKLFF. The CDR3 bases are TGCAGTGCTAGAGATATGTGGAGGGCAGCTAATGAAAAACTGTTTTTT.

This clonotype has just a few counts. The V and J genes are TRBV5-1 and TRBJ1-1; D is ambiguous. The CDR3 covers 15 residues. Germline assignment: CDR1 SGHRS and CDR2 YFSETQ. The V and J ends lost 4 bases and 7 bases respectively, with 20 bases between them. The CDR3 bases are TGCGCCAGCAGCCCCGGGCCGTCCAGTGGCGGTGAAGCTTTCTTT. This encodes CASSPGPSSGGEAFF.

The chain combines TRBV2 with TRBJ2-3; D is perhaps TRBD1 (6 bases). The V gene lost 9 bases and the J gene lost 1 base, with 20 bases spanning the gap. The germline CDR1 and CDR2 sequences are SNHLY and FYNNEI. The CDR3 is 16 amino acids. The DNA for the CDR3 is TGTGCCAGTTTGAAATTAGACAGGCGGGGCACAGATACGCAGTATTTT. It translates to CASLKLDRRGTDTQYF.

The rearrangement links TRBV20-1 to TRBJ2-3; 12 positions agree with TRBD2. The CDR3 is made up of 17 amino acids. J lost 5 bases, V lost 5 bases, and 14 bases had no gene match. The V gene's germline CDR1 is DFQATT and CDR2 SNEGSKA (reference sequence). CDR3 residues: CSAGKLAGGSWGDTQYF. The CDR3 nucleotides read TGCAGTGCTGGCAAACTAGCGGGAGGCTCATGGGGAGATACGCAGTATTTT.

This clonotype was seen ten or more times. The V call is TRBV12-3 or TRBV12-4, the J call TRBJ1-1, with D possibly matching TRBD1 (6 bases). This CDR3 region has 16 residues. Trimming took off 0 bases at V and 3 bases at J, with 14 bases between the two ends. CDR3: CASSLAEGVRDTEAFF. The CDR3 coding sequence is TGTGCCAGCAGTTTAGCAGAGGGGGTGAGGGACACTGAAGCTTTCTTT.